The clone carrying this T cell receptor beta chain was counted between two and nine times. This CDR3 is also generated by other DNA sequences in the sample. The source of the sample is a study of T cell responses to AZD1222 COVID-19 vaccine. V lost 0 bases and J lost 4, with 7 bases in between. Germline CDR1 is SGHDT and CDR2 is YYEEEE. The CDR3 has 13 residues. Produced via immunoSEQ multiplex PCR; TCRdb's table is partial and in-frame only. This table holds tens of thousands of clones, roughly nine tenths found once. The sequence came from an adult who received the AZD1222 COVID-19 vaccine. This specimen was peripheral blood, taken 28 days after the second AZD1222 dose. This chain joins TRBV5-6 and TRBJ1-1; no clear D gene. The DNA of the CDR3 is TGTGCCAGCAGCTTGGTGGAGGGCACTGAAGCTTTCTTT. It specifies CASSLVEGTEAFF.